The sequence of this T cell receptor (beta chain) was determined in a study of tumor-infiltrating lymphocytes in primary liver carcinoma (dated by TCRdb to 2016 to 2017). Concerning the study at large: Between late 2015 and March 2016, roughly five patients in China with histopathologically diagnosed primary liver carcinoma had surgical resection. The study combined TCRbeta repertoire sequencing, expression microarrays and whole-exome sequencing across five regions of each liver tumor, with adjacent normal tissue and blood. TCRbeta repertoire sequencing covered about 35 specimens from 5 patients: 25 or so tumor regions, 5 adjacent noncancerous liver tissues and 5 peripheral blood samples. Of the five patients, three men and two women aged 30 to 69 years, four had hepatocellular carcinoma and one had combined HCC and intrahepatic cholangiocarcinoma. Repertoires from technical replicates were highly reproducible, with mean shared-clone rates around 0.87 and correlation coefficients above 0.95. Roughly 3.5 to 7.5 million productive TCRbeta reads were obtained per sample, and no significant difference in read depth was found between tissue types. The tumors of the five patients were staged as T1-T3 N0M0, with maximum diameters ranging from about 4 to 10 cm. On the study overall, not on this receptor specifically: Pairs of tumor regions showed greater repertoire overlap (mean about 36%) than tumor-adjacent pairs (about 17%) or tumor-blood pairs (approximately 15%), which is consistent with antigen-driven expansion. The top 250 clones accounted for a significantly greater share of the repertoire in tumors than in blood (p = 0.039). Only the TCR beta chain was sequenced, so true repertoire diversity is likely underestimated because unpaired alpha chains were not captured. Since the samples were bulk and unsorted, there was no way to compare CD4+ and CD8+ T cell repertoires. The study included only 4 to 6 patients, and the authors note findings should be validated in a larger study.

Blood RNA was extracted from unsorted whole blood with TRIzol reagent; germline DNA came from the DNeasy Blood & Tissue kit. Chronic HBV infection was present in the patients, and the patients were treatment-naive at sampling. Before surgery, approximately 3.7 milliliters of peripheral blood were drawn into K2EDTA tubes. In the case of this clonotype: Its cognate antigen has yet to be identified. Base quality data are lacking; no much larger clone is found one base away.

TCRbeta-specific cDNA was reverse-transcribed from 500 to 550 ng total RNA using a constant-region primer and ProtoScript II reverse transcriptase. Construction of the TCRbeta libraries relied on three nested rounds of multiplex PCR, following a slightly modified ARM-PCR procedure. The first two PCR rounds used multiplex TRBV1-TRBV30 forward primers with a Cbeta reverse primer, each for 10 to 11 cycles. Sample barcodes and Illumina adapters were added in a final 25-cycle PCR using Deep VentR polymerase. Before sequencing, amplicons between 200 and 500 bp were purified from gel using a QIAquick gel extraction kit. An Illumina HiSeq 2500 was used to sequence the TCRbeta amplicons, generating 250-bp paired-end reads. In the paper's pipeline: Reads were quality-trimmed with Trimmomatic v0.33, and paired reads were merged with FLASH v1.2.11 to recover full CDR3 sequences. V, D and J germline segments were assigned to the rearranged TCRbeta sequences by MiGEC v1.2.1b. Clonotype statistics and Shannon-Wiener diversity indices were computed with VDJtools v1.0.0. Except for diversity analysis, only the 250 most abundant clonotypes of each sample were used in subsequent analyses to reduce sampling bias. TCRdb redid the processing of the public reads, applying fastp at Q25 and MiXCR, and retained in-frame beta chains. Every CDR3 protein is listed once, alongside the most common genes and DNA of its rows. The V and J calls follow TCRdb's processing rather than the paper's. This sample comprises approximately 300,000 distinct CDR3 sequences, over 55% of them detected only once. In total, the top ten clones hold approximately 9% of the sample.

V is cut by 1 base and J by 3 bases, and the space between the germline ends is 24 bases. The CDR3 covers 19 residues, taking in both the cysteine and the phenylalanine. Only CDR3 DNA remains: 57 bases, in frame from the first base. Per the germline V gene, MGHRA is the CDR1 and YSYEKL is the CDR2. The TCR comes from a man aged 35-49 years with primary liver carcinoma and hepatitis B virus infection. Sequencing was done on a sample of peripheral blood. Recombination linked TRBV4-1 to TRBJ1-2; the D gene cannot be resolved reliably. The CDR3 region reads CASSQVLSFSRRTDYGYTF. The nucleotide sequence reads TGCGCCAGCAGCCAAGTATTATCATTTAGTCGGAGGACTGACTATGGCTACACCTTC.